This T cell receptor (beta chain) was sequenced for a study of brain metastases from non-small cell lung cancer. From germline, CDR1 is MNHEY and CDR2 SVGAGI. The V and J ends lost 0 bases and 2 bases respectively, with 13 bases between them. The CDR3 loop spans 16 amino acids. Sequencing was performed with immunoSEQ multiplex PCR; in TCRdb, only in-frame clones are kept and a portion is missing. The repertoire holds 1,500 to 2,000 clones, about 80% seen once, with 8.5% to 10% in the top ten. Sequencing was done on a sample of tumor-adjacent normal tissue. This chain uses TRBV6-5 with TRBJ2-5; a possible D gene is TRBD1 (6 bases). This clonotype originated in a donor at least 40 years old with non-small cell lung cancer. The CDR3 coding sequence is TGTGCCAGCAGTTACTCGCGCGGCAGGGGACAAGAGACCCAGTACTTC. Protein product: CASSYSRGRGQETQYF.